Shown below are 18 T cell receptor beta chains from a single sample sequenced in a study of blood T cell repertoires in COVID-19. Clones were sequenced by immunoSEQ multiplex PCR, and TCRdb holds only the in-frame ones, with some missing. The profile covers a few hundred thousand clones, with roughly 84% appearing a single time and over 2.5% taken by the ten largest. Sequencing was done on a sample of peripheral blood. These receptor sequences come from a woman in her 30s who had recovered from COVID-19.

The genes are TRBV28 and TRBJ1-1; D is unclear. The germline V gene has CDR1 MDHEN and CDR2 SYDVKM. The CDR3 spans 11 residues. V lost 3 bases and J lost 11, with 10 bases in between. The CDR3, as DNA: TGTGCCAGCAGTTTTAAGACGCGGGCTTTCTTT. Its protein is CASSFKTRAFF.

This clone was counted between two and nine times. V usage is TRBV7-8 and J usage is TRBJ2-2, with a possible D match to TRBD2 (6 bases). Trimming stripped 2 bases from V and 3 bases from J, with 10 bases between. This CDR3 region has 15 residues. Per germline, CDR1 SGHVS and CDR2 FQNEAQ. In DNA, the CDR3 is TGTGCCAGCAGCTTATCAGGAGGGGACACCGGGGAGCTGTTTTTT. Protein product: CASSLSGGDTGELFF.

The chain recombines TRBV11-2 with TRBJ2-1, with D possibly being TRBD2 (5 bases). Trimming shortened V by 7 bases and J by 2 bases, and 15 bases separated the two germline ends. The CDR3 has 15 amino acids. In germline, CDR1 is SGHAT, CDR2 FQNNGV. The CDR3 DNA reads as TGTGCCAGCACCTTTTTTGATAGCGCCTACAATGAGCAGTTCTTC. Translation gives CASTFFDSAYNEQFF.

The chain carries TRBV15 and TRBJ1-5, with 7 bases that match TRBD1. The J segment lost 1 base and the V segment lost 5 bases, leaving 14 bases of the junction unmatched. The CDR3 spans 18 residues. Germline V gene data show CDR1 as LNHNV and CDR2 as YYDKDF (reference sequence). The CDR3 loop is CATSPFKLQGRSNQPQHF. As DNA, the CDR3 is TGTGCCACCAGCCCCTTCAAGTTACAGGGGAGAAGCAATCAGCCCCAGCATTTT.

The V call is TRBV7-2, the J call TRBJ2-3; 9 nucleotides agree with TRBD2. Germline V gene data show CDR1 as SGHTA and CDR2 as FQGNSA. The CDR3 spans 15 residues. V gave up 1 base and J gave up 3 bases; unmatched junction bases: 2. The CDR3 coding sequence is TGTGCCAGCAGCTTAGTGGCGGGAGGGACAGATACGCAGTATTTT. This codes for CASSLVAGGTDTQYF.

The chain recombines TRBV19 with TRBJ2-4; D is ambiguous. Trimming cost V 0 bases and J 11 bases, with 14 bases left between them. Germline CDR1 is LNHDA and CDR2 is SQIVND (reference sequence). There are 14 residues in the CDR3. The CDR3 here is CASSIDPGYSLQYF. The DNA for the CDR3 is TGTGCCAGTAGTATAGATCCTGGATATAGCCTTCAGTACTTC.

This clone was picked up one time. This rearrangement joins TRBV21-1 to TRBJ2-7; TRBD1 reflects the table's D call only, with no check against the DNA. TRBV21-1 counts as a pseudogene. CDR3 length: 20 amino acids. The CDR3 DNA sequence: TGTGCCAGCAGCAAAATGGACCCGGGACAGGGTTTTGTGAGCTCCTACGAGCAGTACTTC. Protein: CASSKMDPGQGFVSSYEQYF.

The chain is built from TRBV5-1 and TRBJ1-4; TRBD1 matches 8 bases. This CDR3 contains 15 residues. Losses at the gene ends were 4 bases for V and 8 bases for J; bases not matched to a gene: 10. Germline V gene lookup returns CDR1 SGHRS and CDR2 YFSETQ. CDR3 amino acids: CASSLGGQGGEKLFF. In DNA form, the CDR3 reads TGCGCCAGCAGCCTAGGAGGACAGGGAGGGGAAAAACTGTTTTTT.

The V call is TRBV20-1, the J call TRBJ2-7; 9 bases align to TRBD1. There are 11 residues in the CDR3. Looked up from germline, CDR1 is DFQATT and CDR2 is SNEGSKA (reference sequence). With 5 bases clipped from V and 6 bases from J, the junction kept 2 bases outside the gene matches. CDR3 protein: CSARDRVEQYF. In DNA form, the CDR3 reads TGCAGTGCTCGGGACAGGGTCGAGCAGTACTTC.

J is TRBJ2-3 and V is TRBV18, with a possible D match to TRBD1 (6 bases). This CDR3 spans 15 amino acids. Germline V gives CDR1 KGHSH, CDR2 LQKENI. V was shortened by 0 bases and J by 5 bases, with 12 bases between the two germline ends. CDR3 in amino acids: CASSPPQGRGDTQYF. The CDR3 nucleotides are TGTGCCAGCTCACCACCGCAGGGGCGCGGAGATACGCAGTATTTT.

The chain links TRBV5-1 to TRBJ2-5; 10 bases are shared with TRBD2. This CDR3 is 15 amino acids long. The germline gives CDR1 SGHRS, CDR2 YFSETQ. V was clipped by 5 bases and J by 5 bases; unmatched bases: 9. CDR3 loop: CASRGLAGDEETQYF. The CDR3 DNA reads as TGCGCCAGCAGGGGGCTAGCGGGAGATGAGGAGACCCAGTACTTC.

This sequence joins TRBV5-1 and TRBJ2-7; the match to TRBD1 covers 11 bases. The CDR3 is 14 amino acids. The V gene's germline CDR1 is SGHRS and CDR2 YFSETQ. V shed 3 bases and J 5 bases; nucleotides not matched to a gene: 4. For the CDR3, the DNA is TGCGCCAGCAGCTCCCGGGACAGGGGGGACGAGCAGTACTTC. Protein sequence: CASSSRDRGDEQYF.

Points on this clone: Other DNA sequences in this sample translate to the same CDR3. The CDR3 DNA is TGTGCCAGCAGTTACTCGAGAGTTGCGAACACCGGGGAGCTGTTTTTT. Translating it yields CASSYSRVANTGELFF. The chain combines TRBV6-6 with TRBJ2-2; D not resolved. Germline CDR1 is MNHNY and CDR2 is SVGAGI (reference sequence). The CDR3 has 16 amino acids. Trimming stripped 0 bases from V and 0 bases from J, with 8 bases between.

V is TRBV19 and J is TRBJ1-5; 7 positions agree with TRBD1. Germline loops: CDR1 LNHDA, CDR2 SQIVND (reference sequence). J gave up 5 bases and V 10 bases, and 8 bases lay outside the gene matches. The CDR3 loop spans 13 amino acids. The CDR3 nucleotides are TGTGCCACCTGCCGGGACAGTTATCAGCCCCAGCATTTT. Translated, it gives CATCRDSYQPQHF.

The V and J genes are TRBV11-2 and TRBJ1-5, with a weak D call TRBD1 (5 bases). Germline V gives CDR1 SGHAT, CDR2 FQNNGV. Between the trimmed V and J ends, which lost 2 bases and 5 bases, there was a span of 10 bases. This CDR3 region has 14 residues. The CDR3 sequence is CASSLYGGDQPQHF. DNA for the CDR3: TGTGCCAGCAGCTTATATGGAGGGGATCAGCCCCAGCATTTT. The variable domain in full, completed from reference TRBV11-2 and TRBJ1-5, reads EAGVAQSPRYKIIEKRQSVAFWCNPISGHATLYWYQQILGQGPKLLIQFQNNGVVDDSQLPKDRFSAERLKGVDSTLKIQPAKLEDSAVYLCASSLYGGDQPQHFGDGTRLSIL.

This clone has only a few counts. The chain recombines TRBV10-1 with TRBJ1-2; the D is unclear. The CDR3 has 13 residues. V was shortened by 7 bases and J by 1 base, with 10 bases between the two germline ends. Germline CDR1 is WNHNN and CDR2 is SYGVQD (reference sequence). CDR3 protein: CASTRRINYGYTF. The DNA of the CDR3 is TGCGCCAGCACACGGCGGATTAACTATGGCTACACCTTC.

This clone showed up just once. J is TRBJ2-1 and V is TRBV7-9; 9 positions agree with TRBD2. CDR1 SEHNR and CDR2 FQNEAQ come from the germline V gene (reference sequence). This CDR3 contains 16 residues. Unmatched junction bases numbered 10, after V lost 5 bases and J lost 5 bases. CDR3 DNA sequence: TGTGCCAGCAGCAATAGCGGGGGAGGGCCCCACAATGAGCAGTTCTTC. The encoded protein is CASSNSGGGPHNEQFF.

This chain connects TRBV28 to TRBJ1-4, with 10 bases aligning to TRBD1. CDR1 is MDHEN and CDR2 is SYDVKM in the germline V gene. This CDR3 region has 15 residues. Trimming removed 5 bases from V and 5 bases from J; junction bases left unmatched: 5. The CDR3 is CASSPGTGENEKLFF. CDR3 bases: TGTGCCAGCAGTCCAGGGACAGGGGAGAATGAAAAACTGTTTTTT. The full variable domain, rest sourced from reference TRBV28 and TRBJ1-4, is DVKVTQSSRYLVKRTGEKVFLECVQDMDHENMFWYRQDPGLGLRLIYFSYDVKMKEKGDIPEGYSVSREKKERFSLILESASTNQTSMYLCASSPGTGENEKLFFGSGTQLSVL.